The rows below give T cell receptor beta chains drawn from one sample of a study of T cells in Graves' hyperthyroidism and ophthalmopathy. TCRdb re-called the multiplex PCR reads through MiXCR, storing one row per CDR3 protein. The table includes 250,000 or so distinct CDR3 sequences, 14% to 15% detected once. The sample was blood. These receptors were obtained from a woman between 40 and 50 years old with Graves' hyperthyroidism that later progressed to Graves' ophthalmopathy. Each CDR3 is given with its conserved first and last residue. The order of the fields is clone size, V gene, J gene, D gene, CDR3 protein, CDR3 DNA. A D gene is named only where the DNA matches it firmly. Clone size is given for some rows only: seen once, a few or many times, or a class if the clone is expanded.

>few|TRBV19|TRBJ2-7|.
CASSELGTYEQYF
TGTGCCAGTAGTGAGCTGGGAACCTACGAGCAGTACTTC
>many|TRBV27|TRBJ2-1|.
CASSFSFGNEQFF
TGTGCCAGCAGTTTTTCATTCGGAAATGAGCAGTTCTTC
>many|TRBV5-1|TRBJ2-7|TRBD2
CASSVSGTVYEQYF
TGCGCCAGCAGCGTTAGCGGGACTGTTTACGAGCAGTACTTC
>many|TRBV19|TRBJ1-1|.
CASTPAANTEAFF
TGTGCCAGCACCCCGGCGGCTAACACTGAAGCTTTCTTT
>few|TRBV30|TRBJ2-7|TRBD2
CAWGGEYEQYF
TGTGCCTGGGGGGGGGAGTACGAGCAGTACTTC
>few|TRBV24-1|TRBJ2-7|.
CATSERGQPTYEQYF
TGTGCCACCAGTGAAAGAGGACAGCCAACCTACGAGCAGTACTTC
>many|TRBV11-2|TRBJ2-5|.
CASSLKTAGLAGTQYF
TGTGCCAGCAGCTTAAAGACGGCCGGGCTAGCCGGGACCCAGTACTTC
>.|TRBV2|TRBJ2-3|.
CASKADTDTQYF
TGTGCCAGTAAAGCGGACACAGATACGCAGTATTTT
>many|TRBV20-1|TRBJ2-7|.
CSANPGDSPSYEQYF
TGCAGTGCTAACCCGGGGGACAGCCCATCCTACGAGCAGTACTTC
>many|TRBV29-1|TRBJ1-1|TRBD1
CSAGGRMNTEAFF
TGCAGCGCAGGGGGCAGGATGAACACTGAAGCTTTCTTT
>.|TRBV19|TRBJ1-5|TRBD1
CATNDRVNQPQHF
TGTGCCACAAACGACAGGGTGAATCAGCCCCAGCATTTT
>many|TRBV18|TRBJ2-1|.
CASSGGNEQFF
TGTGCCAGCTCGGGGGGCAATGAGCAGTTCTTC
>.|TRBV20-1|TRBJ2-7|TRBD2
CSATGRVFEQYF
TGCAGTGCCACGGGGAGGGTCTTCGAGCAGTACTTC
>few|TRBV7-9|TRBJ2-2|.
CASSLAHNRIGTGELFF
TGTGCCAGCAGCTTAGCCCATAACCGGATCGGGACCGGGGAGCTGTTTTTT
>.|TRBV5-1|TRBJ1-1|.
CATRIGTVNTEAFF
TGCGCCACCCGAATTGGGACGGTGAACACTGAAGCTTTCTTT
>many|TRBV3-1|TRBJ2-3|.
CASSQGGTDTQYF
TGTGCCAGCAGCCAAGGGGGGACAGATACGCAGTATTTT
>.|TRBV6-1|TRBJ1-1|.
CASSEFPQEHMNTEAFF
TGTGCCAGCAGTGAATTCCCACAGGAGCACATGAACACTGAAGCTTTCTTT
>.|TRBV5-1|TRBJ1-1|.
CASSLEVGDKRILNTEAFF
TGCGCCAGCAGCTTGGAAGTCGGGGATAAGAGGATCCTGAACACTGAAGCTTTCTTT
>once|TRBV18|TRBJ2-7|.
CASSPQRIFSYEQYF
TGTGCCAGCTCACCACAACGGATCTTTTCCTACGAGCAGTACTTC
>.|TRBV2|TRBJ2-1|TRBD2
CTSGDPAGYNEQFF
TGTACCAGCGGTGATCCAGCGGGATACAATGAGCAGTTCTTC
>many|TRBV28|TRBJ2-7|.
CASQRTFLSYEQYF
TGTGCCAGCCAAAGAACTTTTCTCTCCTACGAGCAGTACTTC
>many|TRBV12-3/TRBV12-4|TRBJ1-4|TRBD1
CASSTVSGTGVGKLFF
TGTGCCAGCAGCACCGTATCCGGGACAGGGGTTGGAAAACTGTTTTTT
>.|TRBV4-1|TRBJ2-7|TRBD2
CASSQDPSGRGYEQYF
TGCGCCAGCAGCCAAGATCCAAGCGGGAGAGGTTACGAGCAGTACTTC
>many|TRBV18|TRBJ1-1|.
CASSRGTKNTEAFF
TGTGCCAGCTCACGGGGGACAAAGAACACTGAAGCTTTCTTT
>many|TRBV28|TRBJ2-3|TRBD2
CASIPTSGSADTQYF
TGTGCCAGCATCCCGACTAGCGGGAGCGCAGATACGCAGTATTTT
>once|TRBV6-1|TRBJ2-7|.
CASSPPAEAHEQYF
TGTGCCAGCAGTCCCCCGGCGGAGGCTCACGAGCAGTACTTC
>.|TRBV2|TRBJ2-1|.
CASTVHPDKLMYNEQFF
TGTGCCAGCACGGTCCATCCAGACAAACTTATGTACAATGAGCAGTTCTTC
>.|TRBV11-2|TRBJ2-3|TRBD2
CASSRREGTDAQYF
TGTGCCAGCAGCCGGCGGGAGGGCACAGATGCGCAGTATTTT
>few|TRBV5-1|TRBJ2-1|TRBD2
CASSFPNLAGGSYNEQFF
TGCGCCAGCAGCTTTCCAAATCTAGCGGGAGGCTCCTACAATGAGCAGTTCTTC
>.|TRBV7-9|TRBJ2-1|.
CASSLAGVSSYNEQFF
TGTGCCAGCAGCTTAGCGGGAGTTAGCTCCTACAATGAGCAGTTCTTC
>many|TRBV7-3|TRBJ2-1|TRBD2
CASSLGAIAGAMNEQFF
TGTGCCAGCAGCTTAGGAGCGATAGCGGGAGCCATGAATGAGCAGTTCTTC
>many|TRBV9|TRBJ1-4|.
CASSVAPLIDTGGDNEKLFF
TGTGCCAGCAGCGTAGCTCCGCTTATTGACACAGGAGGGGACAATGAAAAACTGTTTTTT
>many|TRBV2|TRBJ2-7|.
CASSDSGKGYEQYF
TGTGCCAGCAGTGATTCAGGGAAAGGCTACGAGCAGTACTTC
>many|TRBV11-2|TRBJ2-7|TRBD1
CASSLVMGQNYEQYF
TGTGCCAGCAGCTTAGTTATGGGACAGAACTACGAGCAGTACTTC
>many|TRBV20-1|TRBJ2-1|.
CSANILGSMSNEQFF
TGCAGTGCTAATATACTAGGTTCAATGAGCAATGAGCAGTTCTTC
>many|TRBV27|TRBJ2-3|.
CASPRALVVVGGPEDTQYF
TGTGCCAGTCCTCGTGCCCTAGTGGTAGTAGGAGGGCCGGAAGATACGCAGTATTTT
>few|TRBV19|TRBJ1-1|.
CASSMFFGTDILPDYTEAFF
TGTGCCAGTAGTATGTTCTTCGGAACGGACATTCTCCCGGATTACACTGAAGCTTTCTTT
>many|TRBV2|TRBJ2-1|TRBD2
CAIHLTGTRNNEQFF
TGTGCCATACACCTAACCGGGACTAGGAACAATGAGCAGTTCTTC
>many|TRBV7-6|TRBJ1-4|.
CASSPTGFATNEKLFF
TGTGCCAGCAGCCCGACAGGCTTTGCAACTAATGAAAAACTGTTTTTT
>.|TRBV30|TRBJ2-4|.
CALSRAKNIQYF
TGTGCCTTGAGTCGGGCGAAAAACATTCAGTACTTC
>many|TRBV7-9|TRBJ2-5|.
CASSHFGGAVQETQYF
TGTGCCAGCAGCCATTTTGGGGGAGCCGTACAAGAGACCCAGTACTTC
>few|TRBV5-1|TRBJ2-7|TRBD1
CASSLYRGPYEQYF
TGCGCCAGCAGCTTGTACAGGGGCCCCTACGAGCAGTACTTC
>many|TRBV19|TRBJ2-2|.
CASSIEDSSITGELFF
TGTGCCAGTAGTATAGAGGACAGCAGTATCACCGGGGAGCTGTTTTTT
>.|TRBV2|TRBJ2-1|.
CASSVGFSGANNEQFF
TGTGCCAGCAGTGTTGGCTTCTCTGGGGCCAACAATGAGCAGTTCTTC
>.|TRBV27|TRBJ2-3|TRBD2
CASSLETSHTQYF
TGTGCCAGCAGTTTAGAGACTAGCCATACGCAGTATTTT